This T cell receptor (beta chain) came from a study of blood T cell repertoires in COVID-19. Data came from immunoSEQ multiplex PCR; TCRdb stores just in-frame clones and leaves some out. The sample lists 90,000 to 100,000 clones, 65% to 85% seen once, with roughly a tenth in the top ten. CDR1 and CDR2 (germline): SNHLY, FYNNEI. Trimming shortened V by 6 bases and J by 5 bases, and 8 bases separated the two germline ends. This CDR3 spans 12 amino acids. This TCR was recovered from a woman aged 80 or over with acute or convalescent COVID-19. The chain has TRBV2 and TRBJ1-3, with D unclear. Sequencing was done on a sample of peripheral blood. This CDR3 is CASRGSRNTIYF. The CDR3 DNA sequence: TGTGCCAGCAGGGGCAGTAGAAACACCATATATTTT.